Listed below are T cell receptor beta chains from one sample, sequenced in a study of T-cell reconstitution after alpha-beta-depleted transplantation in children. In TCRdb, the PCR reads were re-called with MiXCR into one record per CDR3 protein. The sample lists around 380,000 distinct CDR3 sequences, approximately 10% seen once, with 4.5% to 6% in the top ten. Specimen: PBMCs from the stem cell graft donor, collected from the stem cell graft. These receptors were collected from a human donor who donated a stem cell graft to a child with acute myeloid leukemia. CDR3s include the opening cysteine and the closing phenylalanine or tryptophan. A D gene is named only where the DNA matches it firmly. Size is stated for part of the rows, as once, few or many counts, or as a class when the clone is expanded.

>.|TRBV5-1|TRBJ2-1|.
CASSLSQNEQFF
TGCGCCAGCAGCTTGTCCCAAAATGAGCAGTTCTTC
>many|TRBV25-1|TRBJ2-3|.
CASSDSGVITDTQYF
TGTGCCAGCAGTGACTCGGGAGTAATCACAGATACGCAGTATTTT
>.|TRBV5-1|TRBJ2-2|.
CASARSNTGELFF
TGCGCCAGTGCGAGGTCGAACACCGGGGAGCTGTTTTTT
>.|TRBV6-2/TRBV6-3|TRBJ1-5|.
CASSYVGPNLYGNQPQHF
TGTGCCAGCAGTTACGTGGGACCCAACCTGTATGGCAATCAGCCCCAGCATTTT
>.|TRBV12-3/TRBV12-4|TRBJ2-1|.
CASKISDNEQFF
TGTGCCAGCAAAATCTCAGACAATGAGCAGTTCTTC
>few|TRBV11-3|TRBJ2-7|.
CASSHLTAPYEQYF
TGTGCCAGCAGCCACCTGACAGCTCCCTACGAGCAGTACTTC
>.|TRBV5-5|TRBJ2-5|TRBD2
CASNSRRAGGGETQYF
TGTGCCAGCAACAGCCGAAGAGCGGGCGGGGGGGAGACCCAGTACTTC
>few|TRBV12-3/TRBV12-4|TRBJ1-5|.
CASTTSEAINSNQPQHF
TGTGCCAGCACAACCTCGGAAGCAATCAATAGCAATCAGCCCCAGCATTTT
>.|TRBV27|TRBJ2-7|.
CASRYKTGTYEQYF
TGTGCCAGCAGGTACAAGACAGGCACCTACGAGCAGTACTTC
>.|TRBV6-5|TRBJ2-7|TRBD1
CASSYYSTGESYEQYF
TGTGCCAGCAGTTACTATTCGACAGGGGAATCCTACGAGCAGTACTTC
>.|TRBV12-3/TRBV12-4|TRBJ2-6|.
CASSSVGANVLTF
TGTGCCAGCAGTTCCGTTGGGGCCAACGTCCTGACTTTC
>few|TRBV6-1|TRBJ2-5|TRBD2
CASSISGRFHETQYF
TGTGCCAGCAGCATTAGCGGGAGATTCCACGAGACCCAGTACTTC
>few|TRBV6-5|TRBJ2-1|TRBD1
CASSYGTGDYNEQFF
TGTGCCAGCAGTTACGGGACAGGGGACTACAATGAGCAGTTCTTC
>many|TRBV9|TRBJ1-2|.
CASSDAGLNYGYTF
TGTGCCAGCAGCGATGCAGGTTTGAACTATGGCTACACCTTC
>many|TRBV7-8|TRBJ2-5|.
CASSPTRPTRETQYF
TGTGCCAGCAGCCCCACCCGGCCGACGCGAGAGACCCAGTACTTC
>few|TRBV5-5|TRBJ2-5|TRBD2
CASSRGASGTALETQYF
TGTGCCAGCAGCCGCGGGGCTAGCGGGACAGCCCTAGAGACCCAGTACTTC
>.|TRBV18|TRBJ1-5|.
CASSPQDTRGNQPQHF
TGTGCCAGCTCACCACAAGACACCCGAGGGAATCAGCCCCAGCATTTT
>.|TRBV20-1|TRBJ2-1|TRBD2
CCARDLLAPSSYNEQFF
TGCTGTGCTAGAGATTTACTAGCGCCCAGCTCCTACAATGAGCAGTTCTTC
>few|TRBV7-2|TRBJ2-1|TRBD2
CASSLGGSGRNNEQFF
TGTGCCAGCAGCTTGGGGGGTAGCGGGCGTAACAATGAGCAGTTCTTC
>few|TRBV12-3/TRBV12-4|TRBJ2-5|TRBD2
CASTLAGFSQETQYF
TGTGCCAGTACCCTAGCGGGATTTTCCCAAGAGACCCAGTACTTC
>many|TRBV7-8|TRBJ2-5|.
CASSLEDSWETQYF
TGTGCCAGCAGCTTAGAGGACAGCTGGGAGACCCAGTACTTC
>.|TRBV6-1|TRBJ1-1|.
CASSESRWGRGTEAFF
TGTGCCAGCAGTGAAAGTAGGTGGGGGAGAGGCACTGAAGCTTTCTTT
>.|TRBV15|TRBJ2-3|.
CATSRSMPGLTDTQYF
TGTGCCACCAGCAGAAGTATGCCGGGACTCACAGATACGCAGTATTTT
>many|TRBV29-1|TRBJ2-7|.
CSVAAGAHEQYF
TGCAGCGTTGCCGCAGGGGCCCACGAGCAGTACTTC
>few|TRBV5-1|TRBJ2-7|.
CASSLAGPSSYEQYF
TGCGCCAGCAGCTTAGCGGGTCCCTCTTCCTACGAGCAGTACTTC
>few|TRBV20-1|TRBJ2-1|TRBD2
CSAKLAGAYNEQFF
TGCAGTGCTAAACTAGCGGGAGCCTACAATGAGCAGTTCTTC
>few|TRBV11-2|TRBJ2-2|TRBD2
CASSMPSGRAVGTGELFF
TGTGCCAGCAGCATGCCTAGCGGGAGGGCCGTAGGCACCGGGGAGCTGTTTTTT
>.|TRBV11-2|TRBJ2-2|TRBD2
CASSLSQSALAGEHTGELFF
TGTGCCAGCAGCTTATCCCAATCGGCACTAGCGGGAGAGCACACCGGGGAGCTGTTTTTT
>.|TRBV7-8|TRBJ2-2|TRBD2
CASSLNERRGTTAGELFF
TGTGCCAGCAGCCTCAACGAGCGGCGGGGGACTACTGCCGGGGAGCTGTTTTTT
>.|TRBV12-3/TRBV12-4|TRBJ2-3|.
CASRATSTDTQYF
TGTGCCAGCAGAGCCACTAGCACAGATACGCAGTATTTT
>few|TRBV29-1|TRBJ1-2|.
CSVDPGTSAHYTF
TGCAGCGTTGACCCCGGGACATCTGCACACTACACCTTC
>many|TRBV12-3/TRBV12-4|TRBJ1-5|.
CASSPWGNQPQHF
TGTGCCAGCAGCCCGTGGGGGAATCAGCCCCAGCATTTT
>.|TRBV5-1|TRBJ2-5|.
CASSGNRDPSLETQYF
TGCGCCAGCAGCGGGAACAGGGACCCGTCGCTGGAGACCCAGTACTTC
>few|TRBV9|TRBJ2-7|.
CASSGLRGSYEQYF
TGTGCCAGCAGCGGGTTGCGGGGCTCCTACGAGCAGTACTTC
>few|TRBV5-1|TRBJ1-1|TRBD1
CASSSQGWTEAFF
TGCGCCAGCAGCTCACAGGGGTGGACTGAAGCTTTCTTT
>.|TRBV10-3|TRBJ2-2|.
CAISESWDGGRELFF
TGTGCCATCAGTGAGTCGTGGGACGGTGGTCGGGAGCTGTTTTTT
>.|TRBV29-1|TRBJ2-5|.
CSVAAGGTQYF
TGCAGCGTTGCCGCCGGAGGGACCCAGTACTTC
>few|TRBV7-2|TRBJ2-1|.
CASSRGLGGEQFF
TGTGCCAGCAGTCGAGGACTAGGGGGTGAGCAGTTCTTC
>few|TRBV7-2|TRBJ1-1|.
CASSLRGLRNTEAFF
TGTGCCAGCAGCTTACGCGGTCTTCGGAACACTGAAGCTTTCTTT
>many|TRBV5-1|TRBJ1-2|.
CASSFNRDGNYGYTF
TGCGCCAGCAGCTTCAACCGGGACGGAAACTATGGCTACACCTTC
>.|TRBV20-1|TRBJ2-3|.
CSAVAADTQYF
TGCAGTGCCGTAGCCGCAGATACGCAGTATTTT
>.|TRBV29-1|TRBJ2-2|.
CSVRQNTGELFF
TGCAGCGTTCGGCAAAACACCGGGGAGCTGTTTTTT
>few|TRBV20-1|TRBJ2-5|TRBD1
CSARDWTGVDGETQYF
TGCAGTGCTAGAGATTGGACAGGGGTGGATGGAGAGACCCAGTACTTC
>.|TRBV5-1|TRBJ2-6|TRBD1
CASSVQGGASSGANVLTF
TGCGCCAGCAGCGTACAGGGGGGAGCCTCATCTGGGGCCAACGTCCTGACTTTC
>.|TRBV20-1|TRBJ2-5|.
CSAIVDMQETQYF
TGCAGTGCTATAGTCGATATGCAAGAGACCCAGTACTTC
>.|TRBV12-3/TRBV12-4|TRBJ1-4|TRBD1
CASNGQGGNEKLFF
TGTGCCAGCAACGGACAGGGGGGGAATGAAAAACTGTTTTTT
>.|TRBV10-3|TRBJ2-2|TRBD1
CAISELEQGTTGELFF
TGTGCCATCAGTGAGTTAGAACAGGGGACCACCGGGGAGCTGTTTTTT
>few|TRBV5-1|TRBJ1-2|TRBD1
CASSSEDRLLGYTF
TGCGCCAGCAGCTCCGAGGACAGGCTTCTTGGCTACACCTTC
>.|TRBV7-8|TRBJ2-3|.
CASSLDWLQTSTQYF
TGTGCCAGCAGCTTAGATTGGTTGCAGACATCCACGCAGTATTTT
>.|TRBV4-3|TRBJ2-5|.
CASSQEGGASSETQYF
TGCGCCAGCAGCCAAGAGGGGGGAGCTTCGTCAGAGACCCAGTACTTC
>.|TRBV25-1|TRBJ1-2|TRBD1
CASSEETGVGYGYTF
TGTGCCAGCAGTGAAGAAACAGGGGTAGGTTATGGCTACACCTTC
>.|TRBV15|TRBJ2-1|TRBD2
CATSRDTGLAANEQFF
TGTGCCACCAGCAGAGATACGGGACTAGCTGCCAATGAGCAGTTCTTC
>.|TRBV20-1|TRBJ2-3|TRBD2
CSARDYSGRALRDTQYF
TGCAGTGCTAGAGATTACAGCGGGAGGGCCCTCAGGGATACGCAGTATTTT
>.|TRBV25-1|TRBJ2-1|TRBD2
CASSEFQISGSSYNEQFF
TGTGCCAGCAGTGAATTTCAAATTAGCGGGAGCTCCTACAATGAGCAGTTCTTC
>many|TRBV6-2/TRBV6-3|TRBJ2-1|.
CASINNPGLLHGQFF
TGTGCCAGCATTAATAACCCGGGACTCCTACACGGGCAGTTCTTC
>.|TRBV11-2|TRBJ2-5|.
CASSLDPRWEETQYF
TGTGCCAGCAGCTTAGATCCTCGCTGGGAAGAGACCCAGTACTTC
>.|TRBV7-2|TRBJ1-5|.
CASSLSAAIPPQHF
TGTGCCAGCAGCTTATCCGCAGCTATCCCGCCCCAGCATTTT